The sequence of this T cell receptor (beta chain) was determined in a study of identical twins (dated by TCRdb to about 2016). For context, the study as a whole: To test whether fetal clonotypes persist, this study deep-sequenced TCR alpha and beta repertoires from monozygotic twins, from unrelated adults of various ages, and from cord blood. Replicate twin experiments were performed at different times using different library preparation protocols to rule out contamination. The research as a whole found: Zero-insertion analyses could be partly confounded by invariant T cells such as MAIT and iNKT, though diverse VJ usage argued against such confounding for most clonotypes. Recombination models systematically underestimated out-of-frame TCR alpha sharing in monozygotic twins but agreed with sharing between unrelated individuals. Abundant cord blood beta clonotypes had fewer insertions, young adult naive repertoires showed a similar but weaker trend, and memory repertoires showed no such trend. Excess twin sharing in beta out-of-frame sequences was weaker because fewer shared sequences lowered the signal-to-noise ratio. Compared with coincidental sharing between unrelated individuals, an excess of low generation-probability sequences was observed among out-of-frame TCR alpha sequences shared between twins. Because the same donors could not be followed over many years, conclusions were based on cross-sectional statistical analysis.

The cysteine opens and the phenylalanine closes a CDR3 of 17 amino acids. Only CDR3 DNA is held: 51 bases, read in frame from base 1. Relative to germline, V is missing 3 bases and J is missing 1 base, with 6 bases of the junction outside any gene match. CDR1 and CDR2 (SEHNR, FQNEAQ) derive from the germline V gene (reference sequence). Comment on this clonotype: What antigen it recognizes has not been identified. Base qualities are missing; no much larger clone stands one base away.

Library preparation was by 5' RACE. Sequencing took place on an Illumina HiSeq 2000. A universal primer binding site was introduced by template switching, and a unique molecular identifier was present in the final cDNA, enabling accurate counting of TCR cDNA molecules. Specific primers in the conserved constant-segment region were used to synthesize first-strand cDNA for TCR alpha and beta chains. To control for contamination, every cDNA library carried two barcodes: a SMART-Mk sample barcode plus Illumina barcodes. TruSeq adapter sequences, together with Illumina sample barcodes, were added in two successive PCR steps. Sequencing of the TCR alpha and beta cDNA libraries was done on the Illumina HiSeq platform using custom primers. The authors' analysis ran thus. MiGEC was used to process raw reads and extract unique molecular identifiers, and MiXCR was used to find CDR3 positions. Recombination models were inferred per individual with the repgenHMM and IGoR tools using an EM algorithm. Shared clonotypes were analyzed with the tcR package in R, and sharing was normalized by the product of cloneset sizes. Out-of-frame nonproductive sequences were analyzed to study raw recombination free of thymic and clonal selection effects. TCRdb passed the public sequencing reads through fastp at Q25 and MiXCR, retaining productive beta sequences. When rows share a CDR3 protein, they turn into one entry using the most common DNA and genes. The V and J calls and clone size are TCRdb's, not the authors'. In this sample the table shows some 1,600,000 distinct CDR3 sequences, roughly 35% of which occur a single time. 0.27% of the sample lies in the top ten.

Only healthy Caucasian donors were included. The chain is assembled from TRBV7-9 and TRBJ2-3, with 11 central nucleotides matching TRBD2. The clonotype comes from a newborn girl in good health. The material sequenced was cord blood. CDR3 sequence: CASSFLGLAGRTDTQYF. The DNA sequence reads TGTGCCAGCAGCTTCCTAGGACTAGCGGGCCGCACAGATACGCAGTATTTT.